The TCR beta chain described here comes from a study of shared clonotypes between healthy human individuals. In the original processing: ImmunoSEQ junction-only sequences lacked quality scores, so their filtering differed. This table comes from immunoSEQ multiplex PCR, and its TCRdb copy is limited to in-frame clones, with some not included. That table is the source of V, J and clone size, and D and trimming were worked out from the DNA. The data contain around 640,000 clones, around 96% of them seen just once; the ten biggest clones take up 0.095% to 0.13%. Findings of the study overall: Generation probabilities were higher for clonotypes shared across all four sorted-subset donors than for unshared ones. Of the naive CD4 clonotypes, around 5.2% were shared across a few donors. Exclusively blood specimens were collected; tissue repertoires likely differ.

In the naive CD8 group, cells lacked CD45RO and were positively selected for CCR7, so terminally differentiated effector memory CD45RA+ cells were left out. The CDR3 covers 15 residues. Germline V gene lookup returns CDR1 SGDLS and CDR2 YYNGEE. V lost 3 bases and J lost 1; bases outside the gene matches: 2. Of note for this clone: Antigen unknown.

This clonotype was obtained from a woman aged 25-40 years in good health. Sequenced: naive CD8+ T cells sorted from blood. J is TRBJ2-1 and V is TRBV9; 9 bases match TRBD2. In DNA form, the CDR3 reads TGTGCCAGCAGCGCCAGCGGGAGGTCCTACAATGAGCAGTTCTTC. Its translation is CASSASGRSYNEQFF.